These T cell receptor beta chains were read from a single sample in a study of blood T cell repertoires in COVID-19. Assay: immunoSEQ multiplex PCR; the TCRdb copy retains only in-frame clones and omits some. Among 100,000 to 150,000 clones, about 92% were seen once, and the ten largest hold around 3.6%. Sequenced sample: peripheral blood. These receptors all come from a man in his fifties or sixties with active COVID-19. Each CDR3 is given with its conserved first and last residue. The D gene is left open where the match is weak. Not all rows give a size; the values are once, few, many and, for expanded clones, a class.

V: TRBV9; size: .; D: .; J: TRBJ2-1; CDR3: CASSVVSGSYNEQFF; DNA: TGTGCCAGCAGCGTAGTTAGCGGCTCCTACAATGAGCAGTTCTTC
V: TRBV28; size: .; D: TRBD2; J: TRBJ2-5; CDR3: CASSSGTSGRRQETQYF; DNA: TGTGCCAGCAGTTCGGGGACTAGCGGGAGAAGGCAAGAGACCCAGTACTTC
V: TRBV5-4; size: .; D: .; J: TRBJ1-2; CDR3: CASSPPGAGDYGYTF; DNA: TGTGCCAGCAGCCCCCCGGGGGCGGGGGACTATGGCTACACCTTC
V: TRBV9; size: .; D: .; J: TRBJ2-3; CDR3: CASSVERAGTRPLQDTQYF; DNA: TGTGCCAGCAGCGTAGAGAGAGCGGGGACACGTCCTTTACAGGATACGCAGTATTTT
V: TRBV15; size: few; D: TRBD1; J: TRBJ2-5; CDR3: CATSRTGQETQYF; DNA: TGTGCCACCAGCAGGACAGGGCAAGAGACCCAGTACTTC
V: TRBV5-1; size: .; D: .; J: TRBJ1-1; CDR3: CASSLKPPNTEAFF; DNA: TGCGCCAGCAGCTTGAAGCCACCGAACACTGAAGCTTTCTTT
V: TRBV6-5; size: .; D: TRBD1; J: TRBJ2-3; CDR3: CASSYRGRGTDTQYF; DNA: TGTGCCAGCAGTTACAGGGGGCGAGGCACAGATACGCAGTATTTT
V: TRBV4-2; size: few; D: .; J: TRBJ1-5; CDR3: CASSQDGAQPQHF; DNA: TGTGCCAGCAGCCAAGATGGGGCTCAGCCCCAGCATTTT
V: TRBV5-4; size: .; D: TRBD1; J: TRBJ1-6; CDR3: CASSLRTGGDSPLHF; DNA: TGTGCCAGCAGCTTGAGGACAGGGGGGGATTCACCCCTCCACTTT
V: TRBV2; size: .; D: TRBD2; J: TRBJ2-3; CDR3: CASLPGGTTDTQYF; DNA: TGTGCCAGCCTCCCGGGAGGGACCACAGATACGCAGTATTTT
V: TRBV2; size: .; D: .; J: TRBJ1-5; CDR3: CASGGLSGSNQPQHF; DNA: TGTGCCAGCGGGGGCCTTTCAGGCAGCAATCAGCCCCAGCATTTT
V: TRBV3-1/TRBV3-2; size: .; D: .; J: TRBJ2-1; CDR3: CASSQDVRGNRNEQFF; DNA: TGTGCCAGCAGCCAAGACGTCCGCGGGAATAGGAATGAGCAGTTCTTC
V: TRBV19; size: .; D: .; J: TRBJ1-1; CDR3: CASSFQGYAEAFF; DNA: TGTGCCAGTAGTTTTCAGGGTTACGCTGAAGCTTTCTTT
V: TRBV14; size: .; D: .; J: TRBJ1-3; CDR3: CASSQDLALLSGNTIYF; DNA: TGTGCCAGCAGCCAAGATTTGGCCCTTCTGTCTGGAAACACCATATATTTT
V: TRBV15; size: .; D: TRBD1; J: TRBJ2-1; CDR3: CATSGHGQGAPEQFF; DNA: TGTGCCACCAGCGGCCACGGACAGGGGGCCCCAGAGCAGTTCTTC
V: TRBV28; size: .; D: .; J: TRBJ1-4; CDR3: CASSSRGTTNEKLFF; DNA: TGTGCCAGCAGTTCCCGGGGAACAACTAATGAAAAACTGTTTTTT
V: TRBV5-1; size: .; D: TRBD2; J: TRBJ2-2; CDR3: CASSQRGRTGELFF; DNA: TGCGCCAGCAGCCAGCGGGGGCGCACCGGGGAGCTGTTTTTT
V: TRBV7-3; size: once; D: .; J: TRBJ1-5; CDR3: CPGGLSNQPQHF; DNA: TGTCCTGGAGGCCTTAGCAATCAGCCCCAGCATTTT
V: TRBV27; size: .; D: .; J: TRBJ1-1; CDR3: CASRAEQGANTEAFF; DNA: TGTGCCAGCAGGGCTGAACAGGGCGCTAACACTGAAGCTTTCTTT
V: TRBV2; size: .; D: .; J: TRBJ1-4; CDR3: CASSAFGRANEKLFF; DNA: TGTGCCAGCAGCGCCTTCGGCCGGGCTAATGAAAAACTGTTTTTT
V: TRBV6-5; size: .; D: TRBD2; J: TRBJ2-3; CDR3: CASRLLAASTDTQYF; DNA: TGTGCCAGCAGGCTCCTAGCGGCTAGCACAGATACGCAGTATTTT
V: TRBV19; size: .; D: TRBD1; J: TRBJ2-5; CDR3: CASSIAGGKETQYF; DNA: TGTGCCAGTAGTATTGCAGGGGGAAAAGAGACCCAGTACTTC
V: TRBV4-1; size: .; D: .; J: TRBJ2-5; CDR3: CASSQELRRGETQYF; DNA: TGCGCCAGCAGCCAAGAGCTGAGGAGGGGAGAGACCCAGTACTTC
V: TRBV5-4; size: .; D: .; J: TRBJ2-3; CDR3: CASSLGGTSTDTQYF; DNA: TGTGCCAGCAGCTTGGGTGGTACTAGCACAGATACGCAGTATTTT
V: TRBV5-1; size: .; D: TRBD1; J: TRBJ1-2; CDR3: CASSDPDRGRRGYTF; DNA: TGCGCCAGCAGCGATCCCGACAGGGGGCGTCGAGGCTACACCTTC
V: TRBV2; size: .; D: TRBD2; J: TRBJ2-1; CDR3: CASSGTSGYNEQFF; DNA: TGTGCCAGCAGCGGGACTAGCGGGTACAATGAGCAGTTCTTC
V: TRBV19; size: .; D: .; J: TRBJ1-2; CDR3: CASSLNQANYGYTF; DNA: TGTGCCAGTAGTCTCAACCAGGCGAACTATGGCTACACCTTC
V: TRBV19; size: once; D: .; J: TRBJ1-5; CDR3: CASSIDSTSYQPQHF; DNA: TGTGCCAGTAGTATAGATTCTACTTCTTATCAGCCCCAGCATTTT
V: TRBV28; size: .; D: .; J: TRBJ2-2; CDR3: CASTGVGGYTGELFF; DNA: TGTGCCAGCACCGGAGTCGGAGGGTACACCGGGGAGCTGTTTTTT
V: TRBV4-1; size: once; D: .; J: TRBJ1-5; CDR3: CASSQDQDQPQHF; DNA: TGCGCCAGCAGCCAAGATCAGGATCAGCCCCAGCATTTT